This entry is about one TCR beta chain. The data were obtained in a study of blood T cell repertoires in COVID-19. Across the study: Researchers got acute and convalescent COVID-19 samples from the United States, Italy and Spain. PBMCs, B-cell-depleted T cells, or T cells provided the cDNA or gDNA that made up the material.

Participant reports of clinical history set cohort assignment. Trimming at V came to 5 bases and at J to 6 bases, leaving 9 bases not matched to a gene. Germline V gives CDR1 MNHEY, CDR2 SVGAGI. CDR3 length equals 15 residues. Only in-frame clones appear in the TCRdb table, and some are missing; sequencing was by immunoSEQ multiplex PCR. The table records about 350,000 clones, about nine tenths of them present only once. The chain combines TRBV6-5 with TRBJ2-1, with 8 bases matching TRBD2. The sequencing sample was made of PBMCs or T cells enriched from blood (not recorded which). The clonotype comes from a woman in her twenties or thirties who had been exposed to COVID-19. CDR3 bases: TGTGCCAGCAGTCCTCCGGGAGGGCGGCGCAATGAGCAGTTCTTC. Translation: CASSPPGGRRNEQFF.